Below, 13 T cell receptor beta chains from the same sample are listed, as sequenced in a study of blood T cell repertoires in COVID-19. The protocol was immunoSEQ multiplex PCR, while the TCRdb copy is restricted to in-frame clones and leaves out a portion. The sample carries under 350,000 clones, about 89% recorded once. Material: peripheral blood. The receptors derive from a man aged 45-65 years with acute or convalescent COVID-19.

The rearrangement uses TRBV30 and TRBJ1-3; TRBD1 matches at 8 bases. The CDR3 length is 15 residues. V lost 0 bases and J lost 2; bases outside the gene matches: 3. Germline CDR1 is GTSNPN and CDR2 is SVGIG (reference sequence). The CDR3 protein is CAWSVLDRAGNTIYF. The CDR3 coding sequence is TGTGCCTGGAGTGTATTGGACAGGGCTGGAAACACCATATATTTT.

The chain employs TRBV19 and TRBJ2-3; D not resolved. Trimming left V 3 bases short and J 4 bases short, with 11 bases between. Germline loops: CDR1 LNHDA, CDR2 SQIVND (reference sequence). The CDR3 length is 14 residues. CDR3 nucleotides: TGTGCCAGTAGTATCGGCCCACGGGCAGATACGCAGTATTTT. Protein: CASSIGPRADTQYF. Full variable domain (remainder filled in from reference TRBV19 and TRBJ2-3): DGGITQSPKYLFRKEGQNVTLSCEQNLNHDAMYWYRQDPGQGLRLIYYSQIVNDFQKGDIAEGYSVSREKKESFPLTVTSAQKNPTAFYLCASSIGPRADTQYFGPGTRLTVL.

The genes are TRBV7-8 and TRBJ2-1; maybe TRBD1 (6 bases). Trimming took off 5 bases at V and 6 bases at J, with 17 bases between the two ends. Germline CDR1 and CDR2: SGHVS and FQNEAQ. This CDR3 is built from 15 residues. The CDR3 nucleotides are TGTGCCAGCAGCCAAGGGACACTTGGGCGCAATGAGCAGTTCTTC. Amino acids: CASSQGTLGRNEQFF.

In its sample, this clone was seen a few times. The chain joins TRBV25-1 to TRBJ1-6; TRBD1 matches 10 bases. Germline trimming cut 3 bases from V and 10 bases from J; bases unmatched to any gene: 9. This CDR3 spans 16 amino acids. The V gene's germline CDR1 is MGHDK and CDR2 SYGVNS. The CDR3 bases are TGTGCCAGCAGTGACCCTAGGACAGGGGGTGAATCACCCCTCCACTTT. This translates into CASSDPRTGGESPLHF.

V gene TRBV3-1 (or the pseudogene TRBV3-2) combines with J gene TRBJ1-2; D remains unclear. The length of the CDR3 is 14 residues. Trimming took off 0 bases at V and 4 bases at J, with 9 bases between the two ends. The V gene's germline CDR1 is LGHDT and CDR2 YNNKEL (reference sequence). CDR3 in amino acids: CASSQEGDRYGYTF. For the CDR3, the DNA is TGTGCCAGCAGCCAAGAGGGCGACCGCTATGGCTACACCTTC.

The CDR3 sequence: CAWRLTGGLYGYTF. The CDR3 DNA follows: TGTGCCTGGAGACTCACAGGGGGCCTCTATGGCTACACCTTC. The chain has TRBV30 and TRBJ1-2, with 9 nucleotides matching TRBD1. Trimming at V came to 3 bases and at J to 4 bases, leaving 6 bases not matched to a gene. Germline V gene sequence: CDR1 GTSNPN, CDR2 SVGIG (reference sequence). The CDR3 sequence is 14 residues long.

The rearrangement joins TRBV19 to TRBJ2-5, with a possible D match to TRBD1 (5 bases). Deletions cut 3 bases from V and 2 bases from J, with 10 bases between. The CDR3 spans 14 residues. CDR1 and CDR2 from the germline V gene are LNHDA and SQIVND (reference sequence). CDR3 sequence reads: CASSIRATQETQYF. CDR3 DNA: TGTGCCAGTAGTATCAGGGCCACACAAGAGACCCAGTACTTC.

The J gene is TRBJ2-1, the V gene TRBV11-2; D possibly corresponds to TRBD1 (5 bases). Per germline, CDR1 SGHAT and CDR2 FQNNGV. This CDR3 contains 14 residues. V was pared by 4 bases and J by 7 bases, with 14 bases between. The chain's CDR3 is CASSSSGNRNEQFF. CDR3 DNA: TGTGCCAGCAGCTCCTCAGGGAACAGGAATGAGCAGTTCTTC. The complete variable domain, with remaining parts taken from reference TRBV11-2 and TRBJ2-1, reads EAGVAQSPRYKIIEKRQSVAFWCNPISGHATLYWYQQILGQGPKLLIQFQNNGVVDDSQLPKDRFSAERLKGVDSTLKIQPAKLEDSAVYLCASSSSGNRNEQFFGPGTRLTVL.

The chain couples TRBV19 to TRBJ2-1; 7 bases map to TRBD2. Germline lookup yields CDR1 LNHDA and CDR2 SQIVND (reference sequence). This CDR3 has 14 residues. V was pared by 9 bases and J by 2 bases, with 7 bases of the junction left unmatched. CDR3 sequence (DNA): TGTGCCAGCCGGAAGGGAGGGCCCTACAATGAGCAGTTCTTC. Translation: CASRKGGPYNEQFF.

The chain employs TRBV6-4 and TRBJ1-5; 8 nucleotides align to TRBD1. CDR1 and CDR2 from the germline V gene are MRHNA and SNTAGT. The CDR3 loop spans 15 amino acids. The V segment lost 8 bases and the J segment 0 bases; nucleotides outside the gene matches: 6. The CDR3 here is CASETGTGSNQPQHF. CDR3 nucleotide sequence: TGTGCCAGCGAAACAGGGACAGGTAGCAATCAGCCCCAGCATTTT.

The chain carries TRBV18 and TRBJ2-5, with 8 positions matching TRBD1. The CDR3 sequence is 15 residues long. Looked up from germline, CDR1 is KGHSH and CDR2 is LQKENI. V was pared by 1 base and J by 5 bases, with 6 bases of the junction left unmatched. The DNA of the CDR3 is TGTGCCAGCTCACCACTTCAGGGGGCCGGGGAGACCCAGTACTTC. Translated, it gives CASSPLQGAGETQYF. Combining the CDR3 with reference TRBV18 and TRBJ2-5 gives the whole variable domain NAGVMQNPRHLVRRRGQEARLRCSPMKGHSHVYWYRQLPEEGLKFMVYLQKENIIDESGMPKERFSAEFPKEGPSILRIQQVVRGDSAAYFCASSPLQGAGETQYFGPGTRLLVL.

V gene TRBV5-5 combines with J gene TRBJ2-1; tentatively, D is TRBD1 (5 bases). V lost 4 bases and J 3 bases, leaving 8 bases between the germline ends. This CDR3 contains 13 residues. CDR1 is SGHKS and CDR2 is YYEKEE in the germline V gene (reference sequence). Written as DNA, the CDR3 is TGTGCCAGCAGCGGAGACAGCTACAATGAGCAGTTCTTC. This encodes CASSGDSYNEQFF.

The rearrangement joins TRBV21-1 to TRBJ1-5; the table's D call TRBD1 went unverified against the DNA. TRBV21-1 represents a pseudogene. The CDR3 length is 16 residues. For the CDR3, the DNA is TGTGCCAGCAGCAAAGATGTGACAGAGGATGGTCAGCCCCAGCATTTT. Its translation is CASSKDVTEDGQPQHF.